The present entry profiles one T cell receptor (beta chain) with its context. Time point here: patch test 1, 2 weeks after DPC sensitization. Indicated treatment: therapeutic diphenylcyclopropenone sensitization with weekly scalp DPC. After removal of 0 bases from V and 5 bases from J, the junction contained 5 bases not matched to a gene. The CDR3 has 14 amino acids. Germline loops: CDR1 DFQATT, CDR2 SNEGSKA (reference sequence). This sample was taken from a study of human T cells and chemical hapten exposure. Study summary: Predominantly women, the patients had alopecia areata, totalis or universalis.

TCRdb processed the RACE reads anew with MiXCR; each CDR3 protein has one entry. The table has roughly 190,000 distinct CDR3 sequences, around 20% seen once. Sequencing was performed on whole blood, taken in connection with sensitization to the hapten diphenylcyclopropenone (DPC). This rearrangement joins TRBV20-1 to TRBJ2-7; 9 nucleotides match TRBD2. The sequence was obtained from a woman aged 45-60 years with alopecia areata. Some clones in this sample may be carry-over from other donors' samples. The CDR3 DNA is TGCAGTGCTAGAGATAGGCTAGCGGGGCACGAGCAGTACTTC. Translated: CSARDRLAGHEQYF.